Listed here is a single T cell receptor beta chain. Its specificity is unknown. Germline CDR1 and CDR2: WNHNN and SYGVQD (reference sequence). The V gene end was trimmed by 8 bases and the J gene end by 6 bases; junction bases not matched to a gene: 14. There are 15 residues in the CDR3. This record belongs to a study of cytomegalovirus exposure and HLA in healthy donors. General observations from the study: Using a false discovery rate of 0.05, a later analysis showed that 16,951 TCR beta sequences were associated with HLA alleles.

Donors sampled were nominally healthy, though unrecorded immune exposures were likely. PCR primers comprised 60 Vbeta and 13 Jbeta primers. TCRdb's copy holds only in-frame clones and misses some; the assay was immunoSEQ multiplex PCR. The table records about 110,000 clones, around 80% of them present only once. The chain carries TRBV10-1 and TRBJ1-2, with 8 positions matching TRBD1. The sequence came from a female donor in good health and CMV-seropositive. Specimen: PBMCs. The CDR3 nucleotides are TGCGCCAGCTCCCATGTCAAGTCAGGGGGCCATGGCTACACCTTC. This encodes CASSHVKSGGHGYTF.